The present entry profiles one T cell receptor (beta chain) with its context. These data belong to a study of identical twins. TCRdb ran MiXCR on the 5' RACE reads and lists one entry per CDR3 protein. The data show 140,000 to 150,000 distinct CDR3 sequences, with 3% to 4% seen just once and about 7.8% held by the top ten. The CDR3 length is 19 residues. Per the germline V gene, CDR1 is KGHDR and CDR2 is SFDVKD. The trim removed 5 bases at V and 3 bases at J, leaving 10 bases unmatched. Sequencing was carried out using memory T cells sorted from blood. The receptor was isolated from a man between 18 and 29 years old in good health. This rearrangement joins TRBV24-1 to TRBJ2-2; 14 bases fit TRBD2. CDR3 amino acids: CATSGLRTSGRSHTGELFF. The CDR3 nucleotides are TGTGCCACCAGTGGACTCAGGACTAGCGGGAGGTCCCACACCGGGGAGCTGTTTTTT.